This T cell receptor (beta chain) was found in a study of siplizumab effects on memory and regulatory T cells. With regard to this clone: Its antigen is unidentified.

CDR3 length equals 16 residues. The V end lost 2 bases, the J end lost 3 bases, and 14 bases lay between the germline ends. Germline V CDR1 and CDR2: MGHRA, YSYEKL. Produced via immunoSEQ multiplex PCR; TCRdb's table is partial and in-frame only. Among 70,000 to 95,000 clones, over 80% were seen once, and the ten largest hold around 15%. Overall study results and limits: A major contribution to the alloresponse seemed to be made by naive T cells, which seemed more diverse than memory cells.

This clonotype was sampled from a human donor in good health. The chain couples TRBV4-1 to TRBJ2-1, with a tentative D call TRBD2 (6 bases). The source material was CD4+ T cells sorted from blood. The CDR3, as DNA: TGCGCCAGCAGCCAATCCGGGACTGCTATCTACAATGAGCAGTTCTTC. This codes for CASSQSGTAIYNEQFF.